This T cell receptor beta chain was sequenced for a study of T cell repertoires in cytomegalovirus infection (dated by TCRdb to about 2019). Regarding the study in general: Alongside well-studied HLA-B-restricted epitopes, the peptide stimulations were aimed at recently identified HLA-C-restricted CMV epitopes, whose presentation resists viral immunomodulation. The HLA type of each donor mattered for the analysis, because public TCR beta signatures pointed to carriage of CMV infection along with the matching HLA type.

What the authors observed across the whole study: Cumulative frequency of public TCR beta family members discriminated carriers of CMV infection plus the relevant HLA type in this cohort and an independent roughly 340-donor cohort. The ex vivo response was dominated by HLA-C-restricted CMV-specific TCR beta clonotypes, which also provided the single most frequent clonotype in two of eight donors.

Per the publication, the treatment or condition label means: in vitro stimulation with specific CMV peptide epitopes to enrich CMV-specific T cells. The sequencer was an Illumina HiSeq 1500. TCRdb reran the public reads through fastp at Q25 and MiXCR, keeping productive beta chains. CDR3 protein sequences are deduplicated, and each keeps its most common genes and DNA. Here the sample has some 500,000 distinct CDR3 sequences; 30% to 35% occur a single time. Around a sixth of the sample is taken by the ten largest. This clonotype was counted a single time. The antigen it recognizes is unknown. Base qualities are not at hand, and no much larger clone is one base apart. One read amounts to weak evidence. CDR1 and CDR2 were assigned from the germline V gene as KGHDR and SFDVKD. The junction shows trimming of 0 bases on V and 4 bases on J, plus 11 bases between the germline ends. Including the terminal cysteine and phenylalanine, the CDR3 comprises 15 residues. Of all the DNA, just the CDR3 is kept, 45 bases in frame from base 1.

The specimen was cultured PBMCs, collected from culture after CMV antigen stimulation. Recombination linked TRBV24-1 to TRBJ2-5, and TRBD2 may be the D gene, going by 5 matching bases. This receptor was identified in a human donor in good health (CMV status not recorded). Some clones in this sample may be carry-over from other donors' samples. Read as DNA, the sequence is TGTGCCACCAGTGATTTGACCAGAGGAGGAGAGACCCAGTACTTC. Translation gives CATSDLTRGGETQYF.